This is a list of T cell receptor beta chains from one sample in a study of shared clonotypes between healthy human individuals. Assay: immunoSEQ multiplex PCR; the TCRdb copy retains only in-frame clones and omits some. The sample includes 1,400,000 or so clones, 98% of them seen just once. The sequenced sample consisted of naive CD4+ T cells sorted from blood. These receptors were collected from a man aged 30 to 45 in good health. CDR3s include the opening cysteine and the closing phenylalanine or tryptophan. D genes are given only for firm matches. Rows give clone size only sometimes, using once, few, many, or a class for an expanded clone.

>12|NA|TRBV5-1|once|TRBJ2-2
CASSSGAGELFF
TGCGCCAGCAGCTCAGGGGCCGGGGAGCTGTTTTTT
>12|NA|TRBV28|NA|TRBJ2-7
CAVRGSVYEQYF
TGTGCCGTTAGAGGGTCGGTCTACGAGCAGTACTTC
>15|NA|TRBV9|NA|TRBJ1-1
CASSNRAELNTEAFF
TGTGCCAGCAGCAACCGTGCAGAATTGAACACTGAAGCTTTCTTT
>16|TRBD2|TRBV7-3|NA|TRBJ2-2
CASSSGLAVNTGELFF
TGTGCCAGCAGCTCCGGACTAGCGGTTAACACCGGGGAGCTGTTTTTT
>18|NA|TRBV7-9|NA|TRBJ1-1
CASSQADFRRAMNTEAFF
TGTGCCAGCAGCCAAGCGGACTTTAGAAGAGCTATGAACACTGAAGCTTTCTTT
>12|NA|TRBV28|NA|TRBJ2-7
CASSLLIREQYF
TGTGCCAGCAGTTTATTGATTCGCGAGCAGTACTTC
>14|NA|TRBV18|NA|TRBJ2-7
CASSPSGSGYEQYF
TGTGCCAGCTCACCCAGTGGGAGCGGCTACGAGCAGTACTTC
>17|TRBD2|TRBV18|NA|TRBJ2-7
CASSPRGGGVNVYEQYF
TGTGCCAGCTCACCGAGGGGCGGGGGGGTGAACGTTTACGAGCAGTACTTC
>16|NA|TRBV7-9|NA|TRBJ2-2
CASSLLGQPNTGELFF
TGTGCCAGCAGCTTATTAGGACAGCCGAACACCGGGGAGCTGTTTTTT
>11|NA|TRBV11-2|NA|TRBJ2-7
CASSLTGRQYF
TGTGCCAGCAGCTTAACCGGTCGGCAGTACTTC
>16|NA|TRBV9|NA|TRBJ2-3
CASSVGRGTSTDTQYF
TGTGCCAGCAGCGTAGGTAGAGGGACTAGCACAGATACGCAGTATTTT
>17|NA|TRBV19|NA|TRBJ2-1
CASSMGAAGFSYNEQFF
TGTGCCAGTAGTATGGGTGCGGCGGGCTTCTCCTACAATGAGCAGTTCTTC
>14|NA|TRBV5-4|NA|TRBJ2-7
CASSSGTHPYEQYF
TGTGCCAGCAGCTCGGGGACACATCCCTACGAGCAGTACTTC
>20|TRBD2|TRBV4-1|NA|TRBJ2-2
CASRMRDGTSGKLRTGELFF
TGCGCCAGCAGAATGCGGGACGGGACTAGCGGGAAATTGAGAACCGGGGAGCTGTTTTTT
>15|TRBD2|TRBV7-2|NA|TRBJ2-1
CASSLSAGAYNEQFF
TGTGCCAGCAGCTTATCAGCGGGAGCCTACAATGAGCAGTTCTTC
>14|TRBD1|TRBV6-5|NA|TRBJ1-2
CASSYSDRVYGYTF
TGTGCCAGCAGTTACTCAGACAGGGTTTATGGCTACACCTTC
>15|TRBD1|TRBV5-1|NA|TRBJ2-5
CASSPQTGSWETQYF
TGCGCCAGCAGCCCTCAGACAGGGTCGTGGGAGACCCAGTACTTC
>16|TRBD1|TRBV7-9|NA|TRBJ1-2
CASSLSNWGQNYGYTF
TGTGCCAGCAGCCTAAGTAATTGGGGACAGAACTATGGCTACACCTTC
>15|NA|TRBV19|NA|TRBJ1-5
CASSIPRGGDQPQHF
TGTGCCAGTAGTATCCCCAGGGGAGGGGATCAGCCCCAGCATTTT
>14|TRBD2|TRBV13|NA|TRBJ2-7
CASSLVAGGYEQYF
TGTGCCAGCAGCTTAGTCGCGGGAGGGTACGAGCAGTACTTC
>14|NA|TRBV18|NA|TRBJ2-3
CASSRRGSTDTQYF
TGTGCCAGCTCCCGACGGGGGAGCACAGATACGCAGTATTTT
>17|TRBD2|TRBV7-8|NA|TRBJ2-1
CASSSVAGELALNEQFF
TGTGCCAGCAGCTCCGTCGCTGGGGAACTAGCGTTGAATGAGCAGTTCTTC
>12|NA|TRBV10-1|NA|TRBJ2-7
CTSGTYSWEQYF
TGCACTTCCGGGACCTATTCGTGGGAGCAGTACTTC
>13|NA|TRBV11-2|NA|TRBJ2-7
CASSLPGTYEQYF
TGTGCCAGCAGCTTGCCAGGAACCTACGAGCAGTACTTC
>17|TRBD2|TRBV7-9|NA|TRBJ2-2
CASSLYVLAGNTGELFF
TGTGCCAGCAGCTTGTATGTGCTAGCGGGAAACACCGGGGAGCTGTTTTTT
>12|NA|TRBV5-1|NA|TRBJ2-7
CASSFPGDEQYF
TGCGCCAGCAGCTTCCCCGGGGACGAGCAGTACTTC
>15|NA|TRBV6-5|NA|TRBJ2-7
CASSFWGDSTYEQYF
TGTGCCAGCAGTTTCTGGGGGGACAGTACCTACGAGCAGTACTTC
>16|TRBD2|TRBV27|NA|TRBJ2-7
CASSLGAAGGPYEQYF
TGTGCCAGCAGTTTAGGGGCGGCGGGAGGACCCTACGAGCAGTACTTC
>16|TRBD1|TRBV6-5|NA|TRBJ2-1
CASSSRDRGLLDEQFF
TGTGCCAGCAGTTCCCGGGACAGGGGGCTCTTGGATGAGCAGTTCTTC
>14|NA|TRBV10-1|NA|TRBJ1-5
CASSAGNRNQPQHF
TGCGCCAGCAGTGCCGGTAATCGCAATCAGCCCCAGCATTTT
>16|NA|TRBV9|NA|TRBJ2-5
CASSVGRGRLQETQYF
TGTGCCAGCAGCGTGGGGAGAGGGAGGCTCCAAGAGACCCAGTACTTC
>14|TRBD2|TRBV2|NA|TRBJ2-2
CATSGRAWTGELFF
TGTGCCACCAGCGGGAGGGCCTGGACCGGGGAGCTGTTTTTT
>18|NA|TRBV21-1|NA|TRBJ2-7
CASSSPQRAPTFSYEQYF
TGTGCCAGCAGCTCCCCGCAGCGGGCACCCACTTTCTCCTACGAGCAGTACTTC
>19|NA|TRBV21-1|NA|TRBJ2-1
CASSTRLAGGPGEGNEQFF
TGTGCCAGCAGCACTAGACTAGCGGGAGGGCCAGGGGAGGGCAATGAGCAGTTCTTC
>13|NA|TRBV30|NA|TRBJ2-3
CAWSVRGADTQYF
TGTGCCTGGAGTGTACGTGGAGCAGATACGCAGTATTTT
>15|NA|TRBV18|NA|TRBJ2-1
CASSPPSPIYNEQFF
TGTGCCAGCTCACCACCGAGCCCGATATACAATGAGCAGTTCTTC
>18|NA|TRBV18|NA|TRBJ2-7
CASSPLPGKGALSYEQYF
TGTGCCAGCTCACCACTTCCAGGGAAGGGCGCCTTATCCTACGAGCAGTACTTC
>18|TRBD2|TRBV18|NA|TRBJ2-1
CASSPPSGSLGGYNEQFF
TGTGCCAGCTCACCACCTAGCGGGAGTTTGGGGGGATACAATGAGCAGTTCTTC
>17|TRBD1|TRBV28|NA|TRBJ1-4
CASWGQGAIATNEKLFF
TGTGCCAGCTGGGGACAGGGGGCGATAGCAACTAATGAAAAACTGTTTTTT
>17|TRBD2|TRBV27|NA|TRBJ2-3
CASSGPRGRAGTDTQYF
TGTGCCAGCAGTGGGCCCCGCGGGAGGGCTGGCACAGATACGCAGTATTTT
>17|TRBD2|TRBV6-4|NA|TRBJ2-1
CASSDSRGLAGGSEQFF
TGTGCCAGCAGTGACTCGCGGGGACTAGCGGGGGGATCAGAGCAGTTCTTC
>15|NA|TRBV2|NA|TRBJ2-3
CASSEARVGADTQYF
TGTGCCAGCAGTGAAGCGCGTGTAGGCGCAGATACGCAGTATTTT